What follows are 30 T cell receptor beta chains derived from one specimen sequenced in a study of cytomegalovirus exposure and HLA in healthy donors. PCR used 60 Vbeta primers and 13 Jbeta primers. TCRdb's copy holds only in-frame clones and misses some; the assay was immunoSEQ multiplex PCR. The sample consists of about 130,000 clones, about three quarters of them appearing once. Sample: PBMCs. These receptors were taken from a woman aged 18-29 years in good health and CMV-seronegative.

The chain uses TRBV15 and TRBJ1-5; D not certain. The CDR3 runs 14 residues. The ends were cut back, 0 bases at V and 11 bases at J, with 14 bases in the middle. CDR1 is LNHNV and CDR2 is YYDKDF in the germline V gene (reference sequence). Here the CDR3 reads CATSRDRADLAQHF. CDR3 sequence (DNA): TGTGCCACCAGCAGAGATCGCGCGGATCTGGCCCAGCATTTT.

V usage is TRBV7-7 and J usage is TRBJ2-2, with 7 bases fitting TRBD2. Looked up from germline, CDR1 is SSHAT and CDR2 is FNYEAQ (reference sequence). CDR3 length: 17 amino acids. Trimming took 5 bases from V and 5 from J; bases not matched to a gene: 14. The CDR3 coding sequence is TGTGCCAGCAGCCCCCTTTCGGCGGGAGTATTTACCGGGGAGCTGTTTTTT. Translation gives CASSPLSAGVFTGELFF.

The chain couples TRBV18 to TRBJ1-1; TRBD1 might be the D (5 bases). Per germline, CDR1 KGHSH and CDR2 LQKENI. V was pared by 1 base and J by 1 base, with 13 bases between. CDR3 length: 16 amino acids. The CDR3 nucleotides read TGTGCCAGCTCACCACGTGGGCAGGGCGGGAACACTGAAGCTTTCTTT. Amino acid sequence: CASSPRGQGGNTEAFF.

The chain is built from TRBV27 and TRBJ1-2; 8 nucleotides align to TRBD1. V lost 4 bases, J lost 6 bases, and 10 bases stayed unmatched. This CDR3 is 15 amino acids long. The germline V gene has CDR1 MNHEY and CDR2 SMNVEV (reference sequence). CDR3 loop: CASSSPFGTGNGYTF. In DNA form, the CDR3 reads TGTGCCAGCAGTTCTCCTTTCGGGACAGGAAATGGCTACACCTTC.

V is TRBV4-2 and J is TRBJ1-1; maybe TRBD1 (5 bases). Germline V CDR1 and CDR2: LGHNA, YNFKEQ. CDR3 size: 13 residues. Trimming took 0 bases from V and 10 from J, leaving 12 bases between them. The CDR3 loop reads CASSQDPGLVAFF. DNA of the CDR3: TGTGCCAGCAGCCAAGACCCAGGGTTGGTAGCTTTCTTT.

CDR3 nucleotides: TGTGCCAGCAGTGAATGGGGCGACCAGAACACTGAAGCTTTCTTT. Its protein is CASSEWGDQNTEAFF. The V and J genes are TRBV25-1 and TRBJ1-1; D is perhaps TRBD1 (5 bases). The V gene lost 1 base and the J gene lost 1 base, with 10 bases spanning the gap. The CDR3 length is 15 residues. CDR1 MGHDK and CDR2 SYGVNS come from the germline V gene.

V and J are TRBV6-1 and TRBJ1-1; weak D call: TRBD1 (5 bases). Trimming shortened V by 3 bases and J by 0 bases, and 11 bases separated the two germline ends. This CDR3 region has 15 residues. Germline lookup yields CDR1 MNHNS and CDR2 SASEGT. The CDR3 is CASSDQGAVNTEAFF. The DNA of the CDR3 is TGTGCCAGCAGTGATCAGGGCGCCGTGAACACTGAAGCTTTCTTT.

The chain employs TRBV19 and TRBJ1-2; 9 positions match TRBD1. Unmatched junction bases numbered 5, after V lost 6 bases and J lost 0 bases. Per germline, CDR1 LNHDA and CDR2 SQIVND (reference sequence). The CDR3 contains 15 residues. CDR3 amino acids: CASSRQGGSNYGYTF. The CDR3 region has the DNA TGTGCCAGTAGCCGACAGGGGGGCTCTAACTATGGCTACACCTTC.

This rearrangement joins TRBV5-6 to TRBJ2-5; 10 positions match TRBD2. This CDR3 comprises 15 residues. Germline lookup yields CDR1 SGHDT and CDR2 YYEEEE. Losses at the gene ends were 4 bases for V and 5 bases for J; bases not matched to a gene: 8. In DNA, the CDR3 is TGTGCCAGCAGCCCCCGACTAGCGGGTGGGGAGACCCAGTACTTC. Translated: CASSPRLAGGETQYF. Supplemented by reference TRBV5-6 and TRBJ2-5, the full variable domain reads DAGVTQSPTHLIKTRGQQVTLRCSPKSGHDTVSWYQQALGQGPQFIFQYYEEEERQRGNFPDRFSGHQFPNYSSELNVNALLLGDSALYLCASSPRLAGGETQYFGPGTRLLVL.

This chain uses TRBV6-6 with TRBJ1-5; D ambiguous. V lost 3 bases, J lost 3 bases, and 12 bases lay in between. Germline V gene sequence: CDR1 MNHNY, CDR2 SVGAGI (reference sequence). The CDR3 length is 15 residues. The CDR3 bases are TGTGCCAGCAGTTATTTGACGGGAAACAATCAGCCCCAGCATTTT. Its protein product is CASSYLTGNNQPQHF.

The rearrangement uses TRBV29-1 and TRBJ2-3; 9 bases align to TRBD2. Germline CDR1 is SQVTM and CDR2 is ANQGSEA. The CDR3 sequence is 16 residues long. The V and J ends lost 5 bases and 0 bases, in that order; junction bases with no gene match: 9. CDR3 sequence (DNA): TGCAGCGTTAGGGGCGGGAGGGCCGACAGCACAGATACGCAGTATTTT. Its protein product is CSVRGGRADSTDTQYF.

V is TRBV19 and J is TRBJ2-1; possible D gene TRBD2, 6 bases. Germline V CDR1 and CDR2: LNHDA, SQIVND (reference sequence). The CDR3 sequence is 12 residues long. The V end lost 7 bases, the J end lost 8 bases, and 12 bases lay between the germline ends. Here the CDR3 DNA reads TGTGCCAGTATAGGGAGGAATCATGAGCAGTTCTTC. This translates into CASIGRNHEQFF.

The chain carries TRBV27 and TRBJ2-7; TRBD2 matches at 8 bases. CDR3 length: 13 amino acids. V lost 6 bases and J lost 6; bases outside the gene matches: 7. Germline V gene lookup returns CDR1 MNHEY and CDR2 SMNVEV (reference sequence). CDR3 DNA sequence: TGTGCCAGCAGACCGGGACTAGTAGGCGAGCAGTACTTC. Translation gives CASRPGLVGEQYF.

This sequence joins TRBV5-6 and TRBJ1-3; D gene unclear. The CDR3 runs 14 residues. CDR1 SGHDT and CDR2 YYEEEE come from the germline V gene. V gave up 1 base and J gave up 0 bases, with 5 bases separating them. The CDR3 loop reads CASSLSVSGNTIYF. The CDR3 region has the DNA TGTGCCAGCAGCTTGTCGGTCTCTGGAAACACCATATATTTT.

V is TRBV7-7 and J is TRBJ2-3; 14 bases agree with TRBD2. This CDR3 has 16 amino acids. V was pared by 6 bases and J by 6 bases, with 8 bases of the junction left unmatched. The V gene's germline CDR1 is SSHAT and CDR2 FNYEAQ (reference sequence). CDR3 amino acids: CASSPRLAGGLDTQYF. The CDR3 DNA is TGTGCCAGCAGTCCCCGACTAGCGGGAGGGCTGGATACGCAGTATTTT.

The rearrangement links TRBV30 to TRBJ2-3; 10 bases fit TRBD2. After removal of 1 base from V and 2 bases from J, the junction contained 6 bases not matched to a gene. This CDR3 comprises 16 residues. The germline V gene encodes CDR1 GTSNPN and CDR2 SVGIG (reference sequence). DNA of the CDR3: TGTGCCTGGAGTGCCCTAGCGGGGGTAGACACAGATACGCAGTATTTT. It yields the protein CAWSALAGVDTDTQYF.

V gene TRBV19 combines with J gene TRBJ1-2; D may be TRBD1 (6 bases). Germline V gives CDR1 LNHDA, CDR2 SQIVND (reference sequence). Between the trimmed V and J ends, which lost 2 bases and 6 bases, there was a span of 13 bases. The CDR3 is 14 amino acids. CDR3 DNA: TGTGCCAGTAGTATACGGACAGTCGGCAATGGCTACACCTTC. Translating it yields CASSIRTVGNGYTF.

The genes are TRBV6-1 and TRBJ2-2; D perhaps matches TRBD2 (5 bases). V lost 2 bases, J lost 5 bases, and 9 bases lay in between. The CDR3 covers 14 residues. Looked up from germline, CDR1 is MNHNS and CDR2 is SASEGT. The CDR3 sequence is CASSELSGTGELFF. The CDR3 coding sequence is TGTGCCAGCAGTGAACTCTCGGGGACCGGGGAGCTGTTTTTT.

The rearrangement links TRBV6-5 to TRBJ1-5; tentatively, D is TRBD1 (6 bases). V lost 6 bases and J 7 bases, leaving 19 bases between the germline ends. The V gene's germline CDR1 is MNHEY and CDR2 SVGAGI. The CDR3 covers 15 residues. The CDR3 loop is CASSPAGGAEQPQHF. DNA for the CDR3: TGTGCCAGCAGCCCCGCCGGGGGGGCAGAACAGCCCCAGCATTTT.

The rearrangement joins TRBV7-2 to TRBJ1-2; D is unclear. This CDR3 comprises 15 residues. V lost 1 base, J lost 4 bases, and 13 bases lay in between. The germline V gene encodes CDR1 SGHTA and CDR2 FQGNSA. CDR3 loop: CASSLVRGEGYGYTF. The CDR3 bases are TGTGCCAGCAGCTTAGTTCGCGGTGAGGGCTATGGCTACACCTTC.

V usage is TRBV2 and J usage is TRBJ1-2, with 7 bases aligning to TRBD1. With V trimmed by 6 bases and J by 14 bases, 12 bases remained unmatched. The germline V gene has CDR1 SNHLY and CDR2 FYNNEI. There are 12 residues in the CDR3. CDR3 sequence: CASRGLDRVQTF. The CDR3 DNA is TGTGCCAGCAGGGGGTTAGACAGGGTACAAACCTTC.

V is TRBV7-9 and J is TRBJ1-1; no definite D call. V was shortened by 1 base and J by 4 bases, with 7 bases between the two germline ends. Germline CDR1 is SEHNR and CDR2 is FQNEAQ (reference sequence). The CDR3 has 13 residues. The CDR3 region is CASSLERVTEAFF. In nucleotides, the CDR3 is TGTGCCAGCAGCTTAGAACGGGTCACTGAAGCTTTCTTT.

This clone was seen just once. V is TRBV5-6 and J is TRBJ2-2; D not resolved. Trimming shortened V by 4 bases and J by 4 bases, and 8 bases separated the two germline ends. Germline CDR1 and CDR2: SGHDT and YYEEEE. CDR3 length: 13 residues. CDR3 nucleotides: TGTGCCAGCAGCCCCCTCGGCACCGGGGAGCTGTTTTTT. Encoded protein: CASSPLGTGELFF.

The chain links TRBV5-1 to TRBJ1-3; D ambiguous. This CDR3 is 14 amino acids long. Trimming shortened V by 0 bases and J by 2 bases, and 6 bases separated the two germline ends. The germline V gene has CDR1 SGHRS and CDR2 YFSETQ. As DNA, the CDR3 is TGCGCCAGCAGCTTGGAGAGTACTGGAAACACCATATATTTT. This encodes CASSLESTGNTIYF.

The CDR3 region is CASSGQAGVAGNEQFF. The DNA for the CDR3 is TGTGCCAGCAGCGGGCAAGCGGGAGTAGCGGGTAATGAGCAGTTCTTC. V and J are TRBV9 and TRBJ2-1, with 8 bases fitting TRBD2. Germline-derived CDR1 and CDR2 are SGDLS and YYNGEE. The trim removed 3 bases at V and 7 bases at J, leaving 12 bases unmatched. This CDR3 has 16 residues.

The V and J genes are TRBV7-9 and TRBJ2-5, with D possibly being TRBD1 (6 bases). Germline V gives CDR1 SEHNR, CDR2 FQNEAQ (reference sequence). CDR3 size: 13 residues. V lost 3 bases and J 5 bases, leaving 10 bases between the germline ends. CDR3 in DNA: TGTGCCAGCAGCTTTACAGGGCAGGAGACCCAGTACTTC. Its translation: CASSFTGQETQYF.

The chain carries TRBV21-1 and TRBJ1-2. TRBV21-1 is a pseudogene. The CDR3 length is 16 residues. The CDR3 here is CASSKGLLRGCYGYTF. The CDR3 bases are TGTGCCAGCAGCAAAGGCCTCTTGCGAGGCTGCTATGGCTACACCTTC.

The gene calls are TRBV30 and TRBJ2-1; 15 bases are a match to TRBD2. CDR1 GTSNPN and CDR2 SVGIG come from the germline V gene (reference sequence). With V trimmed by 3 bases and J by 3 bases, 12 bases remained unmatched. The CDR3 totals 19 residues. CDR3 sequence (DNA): TGTGCCTGGAGGGGAGCCCCTCCGGGACTAGCGGGAGGCTACAATGAGCAGTTCTTC. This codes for CAWRGAPPGLAGGYNEQFF.

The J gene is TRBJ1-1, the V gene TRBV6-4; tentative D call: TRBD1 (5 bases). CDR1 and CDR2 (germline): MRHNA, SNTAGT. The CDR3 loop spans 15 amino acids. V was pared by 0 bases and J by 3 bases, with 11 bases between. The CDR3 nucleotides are TGTGCCAGCAGTGACTCCGGGCAGGGTGACACTGAAGCTTTCTTT. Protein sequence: CASSDSGQGDTEAFF.

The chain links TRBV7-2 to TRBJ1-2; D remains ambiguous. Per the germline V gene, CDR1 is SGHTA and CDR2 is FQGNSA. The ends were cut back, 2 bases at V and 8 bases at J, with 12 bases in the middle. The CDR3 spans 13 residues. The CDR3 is CASSLRSSGGYTF. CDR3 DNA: TGTGCCAGCAGCTTAAGAAGCAGCGGAGGCTACACCTTC.